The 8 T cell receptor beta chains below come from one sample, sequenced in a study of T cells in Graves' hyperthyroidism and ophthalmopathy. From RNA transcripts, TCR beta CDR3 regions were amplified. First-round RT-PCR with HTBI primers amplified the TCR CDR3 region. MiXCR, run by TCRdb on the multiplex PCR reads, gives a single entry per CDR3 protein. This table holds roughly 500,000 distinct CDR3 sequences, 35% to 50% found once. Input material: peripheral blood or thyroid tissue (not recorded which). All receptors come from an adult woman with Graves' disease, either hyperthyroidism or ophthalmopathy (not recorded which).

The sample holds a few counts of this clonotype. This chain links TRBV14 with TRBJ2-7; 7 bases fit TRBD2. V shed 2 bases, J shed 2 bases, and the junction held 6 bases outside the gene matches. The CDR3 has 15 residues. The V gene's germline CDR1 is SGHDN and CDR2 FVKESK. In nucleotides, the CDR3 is TGTGCCAGCAGCCAACCCCCGGCGGGGGCCTACGAGCAGTACTTC. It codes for CASSQPPAGAYEQYF.

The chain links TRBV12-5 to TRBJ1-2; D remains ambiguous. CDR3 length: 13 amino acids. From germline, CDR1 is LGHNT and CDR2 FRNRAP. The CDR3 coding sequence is TGTGCCAGCAGTCCCGGGATCAACTATGGCTACACCTTC. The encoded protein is CASSPGINYGYTF.

CDR3 loop: CASTIGANVLTF. The CDR3, as DNA: TGTGCCAGTACTATTGGGGCCAACGTCCTGACTTTC. This chain uses TRBV6-6 with TRBJ2-6, with D hard to call. The CDR3 contains 12 residues. Germline values: CDR1 MNHNY, CDR2 SVGAGI (reference sequence). Trimming pared 9 bases from V and 3 bases from J, leaving 6 bases between.

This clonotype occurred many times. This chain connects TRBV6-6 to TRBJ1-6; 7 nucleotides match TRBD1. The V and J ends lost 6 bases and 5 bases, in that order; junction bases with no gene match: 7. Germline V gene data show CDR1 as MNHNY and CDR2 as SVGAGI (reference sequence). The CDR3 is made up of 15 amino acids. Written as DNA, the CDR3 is TGTGCCAGCAGCCTAACCGGGACAGATAATTCACCCCTCCACTTT. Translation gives CASSLTGTDNSPLHF.

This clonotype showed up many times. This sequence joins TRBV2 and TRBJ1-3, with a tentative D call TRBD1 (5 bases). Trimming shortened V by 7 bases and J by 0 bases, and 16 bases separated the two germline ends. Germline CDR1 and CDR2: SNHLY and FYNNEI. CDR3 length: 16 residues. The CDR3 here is CASTRRGVGSGNTIYF. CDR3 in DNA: TGTGCCAGCACCCGAAGGGGTGTGGGCTCTGGAAACACCATATATTTT.

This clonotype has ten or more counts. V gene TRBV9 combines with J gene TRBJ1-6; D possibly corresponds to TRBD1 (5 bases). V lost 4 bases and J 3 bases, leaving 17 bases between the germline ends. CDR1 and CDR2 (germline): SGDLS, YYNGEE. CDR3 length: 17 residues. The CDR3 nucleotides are TGTGCCAGCAGCCGGGGGGGTGGGGCCAACTATAATTCACCCCTCCACTTT. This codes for CASSRGGGANYNSPLHF.

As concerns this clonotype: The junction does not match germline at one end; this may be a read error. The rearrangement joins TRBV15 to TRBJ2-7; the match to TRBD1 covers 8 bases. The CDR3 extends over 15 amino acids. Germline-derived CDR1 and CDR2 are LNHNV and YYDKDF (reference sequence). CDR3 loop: CAASRLGQGGDEQYF. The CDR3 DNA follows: TGTGCCGCCAGCAGACTCGGACAGGGTGGGGACGAGCAGTACTTC.

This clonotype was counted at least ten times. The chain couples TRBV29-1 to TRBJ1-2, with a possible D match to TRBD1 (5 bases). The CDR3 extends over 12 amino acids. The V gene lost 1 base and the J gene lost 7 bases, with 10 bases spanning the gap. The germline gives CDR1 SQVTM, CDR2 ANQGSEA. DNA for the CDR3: TGCAGCGTTGAAGTGGGGGGTGGTGGCTACACCTTC. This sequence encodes CSVEVGGGGYTF.